The rows below give T cell receptor beta chains drawn from one sample of a study of cytomegalovirus exposure and HLA in healthy donors. Using immunoSEQ multiplex PCR, the repertoire was profiled, and TCRdb retains in-frame clones only, with some absent. Of around 50,000 clones listed, around 80% were seen once; the top ten hold around 8.1%. The sequenced material came from PBMCs. These receptors came from a man younger than 45 in good health and CMV-seropositive. CDR3s include the opening cysteine and the closing phenylalanine or tryptophan. The order of the fields is D gene, clone size, J gene, V gene, CDR3 protein, CDR3 DNA. The D gene is left open where the match is weak. Rows give clone size only sometimes, using once, few, many, or a class for an expanded clone.

D gene: TRBD1; clone size: .; J gene: TRBJ2-5; V gene: TRBV7-8; CDR3 protein: CASSRGTAQETQYF; CDR3 DNA: TGTGCCAGCAGCCGAGGGACAGCCCAAGAGACCCAGTACTTC
D gene: TRBD1; clone size: .; J gene: TRBJ1-5; V gene: TRBV5-1; CDR3 protein: CASSLGDRDHQPQHF; CDR3 DNA: TGCGCCAGCAGCTTGGGTGACAGGGACCATCAGCCCCAGCATTTT
D gene: TRBD1; clone size: .; J gene: TRBJ1-2; V gene: TRBV4-1; CDR3 protein: CASSPSGTGRFDGYTF; CDR3 DNA: TGCGCCAGCAGTCCAAGCGGGACAGGACGCTTTGATGGCTACACCTTC
D gene: .; clone size: once; J gene: TRBJ1-2; V gene: TRBV5-1; CDR3 protein: CASSLTGHRLYGYTF; CDR3 DNA: TGCGCCAGCAGCTTGACAGGACATCGACTCTATGGCTACACCTTC
D gene: TRBD2; clone size: .; J gene: TRBJ2-5; V gene: TRBV7-2; CDR3 protein: CASSLTSGAETQYF; CDR3 DNA: TGTGCCAGCAGCCTGACTAGCGGGGCGGAGACCCAGTACTTC
D gene: .; clone size: .; J gene: TRBJ1-1; V gene: TRBV5-4; CDR3 protein: CASSLTGSEAFF; CDR3 DNA: TGTGCCAGCAGCCTCACAGGGTCTGAAGCTTTCTTT
D gene: .; clone size: .; J gene: TRBJ2-2; V gene: TRBV29-1; CDR3 protein: CSVPSDLSLRNTGELFF; CDR3 DNA: TGCAGCGTTCCGAGTGACTTATCGCTCAGGAACACCGGGGAGCTGTTTTTT
D gene: TRBD1; clone size: .; J gene: TRBJ1-6; V gene: TRBV11-2; CDR3 protein: CASSSPSTGFYSPLHF; CDR3 DNA: TGTGCCAGCAGCTCCCCATCGACAGGGTTCTATTCACCCCTCCACTTT
D gene: .; clone size: .; J gene: TRBJ1-1; V gene: TRBV6-1; CDR3 protein: CASSEGRGVNTEAFF; CDR3 DNA: TGTGCCAGCAGTGAGGGACGGGGGGTGAACACTGAAGCTTTCTTT
D gene: TRBD1; clone size: .; J gene: TRBJ2-3; V gene: TRBV6-4; CDR3 protein: CASSEGQGATDTQYF; CDR3 DNA: TGTGCCAGCAGTGAAGGACAGGGGGCAACAGATACGCAGTATTTT
D gene: .; clone size: .; J gene: TRBJ2-1; V gene: TRBV28; CDR3 protein: CASALPRGINEQFF; CDR3 DNA: TGTGCCAGCGCCCTCCCCCGGGGGATCAATGAGCAGTTCTTC
D gene: .; clone size: .; J gene: TRBJ1-5; V gene: TRBV2; CDR3 protein: CASSEPTPGTPQHF; CDR3 DNA: TGTGCCAGCAGTGAACCCACGCCCGGTACGCCCCAGCATTTT
D gene: TRBD1; clone size: .; J gene: TRBJ1-2; V gene: TRBV14; CDR3 protein: CASSQEDRGYGYTF; CDR3 DNA: TGTGCCAGCAGCCAAGAAGACAGGGGCTATGGCTACACCTTC
D gene: .; clone size: .; J gene: TRBJ2-5; V gene: TRBV7-9; CDR3 protein: CASSSPKSGQETQYF; CDR3 DNA: TGTGCCAGCAGCTCCCCCAAGTCAGGGCAAGAGACCCAGTACTTC
D gene: .; clone size: .; J gene: TRBJ1-1; V gene: TRBV9; CDR3 protein: CASSVTGMNTEAFF; CDR3 DNA: TGTGCCAGCAGCGTGACAGGTATGAACACTGAAGCTTTCTTT
D gene: .; clone size: .; J gene: TRBJ1-1; V gene: TRBV6-5; CDR3 protein: CASMRAEWAFF; CDR3 DNA: TGTGCCAGCATGAGGGCAGAATGGGCTTTCTTT
D gene: TRBD1; clone size: .; J gene: TRBJ2-1; V gene: TRBV7-3; CDR3 protein: CASSPGQGAWNEQFF; CDR3 DNA: TGTGCCAGCAGCCCAGGACAGGGGGCTTGGAATGAGCAGTTCTTC
D gene: .; clone size: .; J gene: TRBJ2-3; V gene: TRBV29-1; CDR3 protein: CSVEWGPGWADTQYF; CDR3 DNA: TGCAGCGTTGAATGGGGCCCAGGGTGGGCAGATACGCAGTATTTT
D gene: TRBD2; clone size: once; J gene: TRBJ2-3; V gene: TRBV7-8; CDR3 protein: CASSPTSGGAVDTQYF; CDR3 DNA: TGTGCCAGCAGCCCCACTAGCGGGGGGGCCGTAGATACGCAGTATTTT
D gene: .; clone size: .; J gene: TRBJ2-6; V gene: TRBV18; CDR3 protein: CASSATGSGANVLTF; CDR3 DNA: TGTGCCAGCTCTGCAACCGGCTCTGGGGCCAACGTCCTGACTTTC
D gene: .; clone size: few; J gene: TRBJ1-1; V gene: TRBV19; CDR3 protein: CASQFGTEAFF; CDR3 DNA: TGTGCCAGTCAATTCGGCACTGAAGCTTTCTTT
D gene: TRBD1; clone size: .; J gene: TRBJ2-7; V gene: TRBV5-4; CDR3 protein: CASSQQGAAYEQYF; CDR3 DNA: TGTGCCAGCAGCCAGCAGGGGGCGGCCTACGAGCAGTACTTC
D gene: TRBD1; clone size: .; J gene: TRBJ2-7; V gene: TRBV27; CDR3 protein: CASSLKRDRDYEQYF; CDR3 DNA: TGTGCCAGCAGTTTAAAGCGGGACAGGGACTACGAGCAGTACTTC
D gene: .; clone size: once; J gene: TRBJ1-1; V gene: TRBV18; CDR3 protein: CASSQGVYTEAFF; CDR3 DNA: TGTGCCAGCTCACAAGGGGTGTACACTGAAGCTTTCTTT
D gene: .; clone size: once; J gene: TRBJ2-5; V gene: TRBV27; CDR3 protein: CASSLSGGEAETQYF; CDR3 DNA: TGTGCCAGCAGTTTATCAGGGGGGGAAGCCGAGACCCAGTACTTC
D gene: .; clone size: .; J gene: TRBJ1-5; V gene: TRBV28; CDR3 protein: CGAGGSNQPQHF; CDR3 DNA: TGTGGGGCGGGGGGGAGCAATCAGCCCCAGCATTTT
D gene: .; clone size: .; J gene: TRBJ1-4; V gene: TRBV29-1; CDR3 protein: CSVEDWAEGNEKLFF; CDR3 DNA: TGCAGCGTTGAAGATTGGGCAGAGGGAAATGAAAAACTGTTTTTT
D gene: .; clone size: .; J gene: TRBJ2-5; V gene: TRBV2; CDR3 protein: CASGETTAMQTQYF; CDR3 DNA: TGTGCCAGCGGAGAGACTACTGCTATGCAGACCCAGTACTTC
D gene: .; clone size: .; J gene: TRBJ2-5; V gene: TRBV5-1; CDR3 protein: CASSPRLEVAAETQYF; CDR3 DNA: TGCGCCAGCAGCCCGCGTCTAGAGGTAGCAGCAGAGACCCAGTACTTC
D gene: .; clone size: .; J gene: TRBJ2-3; V gene: TRBV9; CDR3 protein: CASSVSVQDTQYF; CDR3 DNA: TGTGCCAGCAGCGTATCGGTCCAAGATACGCAGTATTTT
D gene: .; clone size: .; J gene: TRBJ2-7; V gene: TRBV7-3; CDR3 protein: CASSPGFSKHYEQYF; CDR3 DNA: TGTGCCAGCAGCCCAGGGTTCTCCAAACACTACGAGCAGTACTTC
D gene: TRBD2; clone size: .; J gene: TRBJ2-7; V gene: TRBV5-1; CDR3 protein: CASSPMTSGGSYEQYF; CDR3 DNA: TGCGCCAGCAGCCCGATGACTAGCGGGGGTAGCTACGAGCAGTACTTC
D gene: .; clone size: few; J gene: TRBJ2-2; V gene: TRBV21-1; CDR3 protein: CASSKTGTHGELFF; CDR3 DNA: TGTGCCAGCAGCAAGACAGGGACTCACGGGGAGCTGTTTTTT
D gene: .; clone size: .; J gene: TRBJ1-3; V gene: TRBV29-1; CDR3 protein: CSVVDGRNTIYF; CDR3 DNA: TGCAGCGTTGTTGATGGGCGAAACACCATATATTTT
D gene: TRBD1; clone size: .; J gene: TRBJ1-2; V gene: TRBV28; CDR3 protein: CASSLWGTDHRNYGYTF; CDR3 DNA: TGTGCCAGCAGTTTATGGGGGACAGACCATCGAAACTATGGCTACACCTTC
D gene: .; clone size: .; J gene: TRBJ1-1; V gene: TRBV14; CDR3 protein: CASSLTANTEAFF; CDR3 DNA: TGTGCCAGCAGTCTTACAGCGAACACTGAAGCTTTCTTT
D gene: .; clone size: .; J gene: TRBJ1-4; V gene: TRBV27; CDR3 protein: CASSLRMYVGGRGDEKLFF; CDR3 DNA: TGTGCCAGCAGTTTAAGGATGTACGTTGGGGGCCGGGGGGACGAAAAACTGTTTTTT
D gene: TRBD2; clone size: few; J gene: TRBJ2-3; V gene: TRBV5-6; CDR3 protein: CASSFLAGGQGDTQYF; CDR3 DNA: TGTGCCAGCAGCTTTCTAGCGGGGGGGCAGGGAGATACGCAGTATTTT
D gene: .; clone size: .; J gene: TRBJ2-1; V gene: TRBV6-4; CDR3 protein: CASSVGPLIPNNEQFF; CDR3 DNA: TGTGCCAGCAGTGTGGGGCCGCTCATTCCCAACAATGAGCAGTTCTTC
D gene: .; clone size: once; J gene: TRBJ1-2; V gene: TRBV29-1; CDR3 protein: CSVEEGGYGYTF; CDR3 DNA: TGCAGCGTTGAGGAGGGCGGCTATGGCTACACCTTC
D gene: TRBD2; clone size: .; J gene: TRBJ2-7; V gene: TRBV6-6; CDR3 protein: CASRRDYLTYEQYF; CDR3 DNA: TGTGCCAGCAGAAGGGACTACCTAACGTACGAGCAGTACTTC
D gene: .; clone size: few; J gene: TRBJ1-6; V gene: TRBV6-1; CDR3 protein: CASGGRSYNSPLHF; CDR3 DNA: TGTGCCAGCGGGGGGAGATCCTATAATTCACCCCTCCACTTT
D gene: .; clone size: .; J gene: TRBJ1-6; V gene: TRBV5-1; CDR3 protein: CASSPDSPNSPLHF; CDR3 DNA: TGCGCCAGCAGCCCGGACAGCCCGAATTCACCCCTCCACTTT
D gene: TRBD1; clone size: .; J gene: TRBJ2-2; V gene: TRBV2; CDR3 protein: CASSERDRGFTGELFF; CDR3 DNA: TGTGCCAGCAGTGAAAGGGACAGGGGATTCACCGGGGAGCTGTTTTTT
D gene: .; clone size: .; J gene: TRBJ1-2; V gene: TRBV6-1; CDR3 protein: CASDGGYGYTF; CDR3 DNA: TGTGCCAGCGATGGAGGCTATGGCTACACCTTC
D gene: TRBD1; clone size: .; J gene: TRBJ2-1; V gene: TRBV9; CDR3 protein: CASSPRQGFSRNEQFF; CDR3 DNA: TGTGCCAGCAGCCCCCGACAGGGGTTCTCTAGGAATGAGCAGTTCTTC
D gene: TRBD2; clone size: once; J gene: TRBJ2-1; V gene: TRBV18; CDR3 protein: CASSGLAGDEQFF; CDR3 DNA: TGTGCCAGCTCGGGACTAGCGGGGGATGAGCAGTTCTTC
D gene: .; clone size: few; J gene: TRBJ1-4; V gene: TRBV19; CDR3 protein: CASSIDHRVQEKLFF; CDR3 DNA: TGTGCCAGTAGTATAGACCACAGGGTTCAGGAAAAACTGTTTTTT
D gene: TRBD1; clone size: .; J gene: TRBJ1-4; V gene: TRBV6-5; CDR3 protein: CASSYKGQGYEKLFF; CDR3 DNA: TGTGCCAGCAGTTATAAGGGACAGGGGTATGAAAAACTGTTTTTT
D gene: TRBD1; clone size: few; J gene: TRBJ2-7; V gene: TRBV2; CDR3 protein: CASSYNSLGQGGYEQYF; CDR3 DNA: TGTGCCAGCAGCTACAATTCTCTGGGACAGGGAGGATACGAGCAGTACTTC
D gene: .; clone size: .; J gene: TRBJ2-3; V gene: TRBV5-1; CDR3 protein: CASSPRSESGAQYF; CDR3 DNA: TGCGCCAGCAGCCCAAGGAGCGAGAGCGGAGCGCAGTATTTT
D gene: .; clone size: .; J gene: TRBJ1-2; V gene: TRBV5-6; CDR3 protein: CASSSLPGTPHGYTF; CDR3 DNA: TGTGCCAGCAGCTCGTTGCCCGGGACACCGCATGGCTACACCTTC
D gene: TRBD1; clone size: .; J gene: TRBJ1-2; V gene: TRBV6-1; CDR3 protein: CASSAGGQLNYGYTF; CDR3 DNA: TGTGCCAGCAGCGCCGGGGGACAGCTAAACTATGGCTACACCTTC
D gene: .; clone size: .; J gene: TRBJ1-2; V gene: TRBV7-8; CDR3 protein: CASSLGRWEENYGYTF; CDR3 DNA: TGTGCCAGCAGCTTAGGCCGGTGGGAGGAAAACTATGGCTACACCTTC
D gene: TRBD2; clone size: .; J gene: TRBJ2-3; V gene: TRBV19; CDR3 protein: CGTSATDTQYF; CDR3 DNA: TGTGGGACTAGCGCCACAGATACGCAGTATTTT
D gene: TRBD1; clone size: .; J gene: TRBJ1-5; V gene: TRBV2; CDR3 protein: CASRGLDRGRYQPQHF; CDR3 DNA: TGTGCCAGCAGGGGGCTGGACAGGGGACGATATCAGCCCCAGCATTTT
D gene: .; clone size: few; J gene: TRBJ2-2; V gene: TRBV13; CDR3 protein: CASSLENRANTGELFF; CDR3 DNA: TGTGCCAGCAGCTTAGAAAACAGGGCGAACACCGGGGAGCTGTTTTTT